This T cell receptor (beta chain) came from a study of T-cell memory formation after mild COVID-19. TCRdb fed the 5' RACE reads into MiXCR, producing one record per CDR3 protein. The profile shows roughly 220,000 distinct CDR3 sequences, approximately 10% of them singletons. Material: PBMCs or a T cell subset sorted from them (not recorded which). The clonotype originates from a man between 18 and 35 years old who had mild COVID-19 (a few samples of this study predate the infection). Cell type and time point are not known.

CDR3 DNA: TGTGCCAGCAGTCCCTGGGACATAAGGAACTATGGCTACACCTTC. Translated, it gives CASSPWDIRNYGYTF. The rearrangement joins TRBV12-3 or TRBV12-4 to TRBJ1-2, with D possibly matching TRBD1 (6 bases). The length of the CDR3 is 15 residues. V shed 5 bases and J shed 2 bases, with 15 bases lying between them.